Shown below are 20 T cell receptor beta chains from a single sample sequenced in a study of Tregs in tolerant kidney transplant recipients. Related graft donors supplied nonmyeloablative bone marrow transplants, and mixed chimerism was transient. TCRdb keeps only in-frame clones here, not all; method: immunoSEQ multiplex PCR. This sample has about 21,000 clones, with 81% found just once. The starting material was CD8+ T cells from blood (PBMCs), obtained 6 months after the transplant. The receptors derive from a human patient who received a combined kidney and bone marrow transplant. Some T cells may be transferred from the graft donor.

The rearrangement links TRBV7-9 to TRBJ2-3; perhaps TRBD2 as D (6 bases). Germline CDR1 reads SEHNR; CDR2 reads FQNEAQ (reference sequence). The CDR3 contains 17 residues. The V gene lost 6 bases and the J gene lost 0 bases, with 19 bases spanning the gap. In nucleotides, the CDR3 is TGTGCCAGCAGTCATGCGACTAGAGACCTAAGCACAGATACGCAGTATTTT. Translated: CASSHATRDLSTDTQYF.

The rearrangement uses TRBV7-8 and TRBJ1-2; 8 bases match TRBD1. With 2 bases clipped from V and 3 bases from J, the junction kept 5 bases outside the gene matches. Per germline, CDR1 SGHVS and CDR2 FQNEAQ. The length of the CDR3 is 15 residues. The DNA of the CDR3 is TGTGCCAGCAGCTTAACACAGGGGGGGGACTATGGCTACACCTTC. Its protein is CASSLTQGGDYGYTF.

The chain couples TRBV6-9 to TRBJ2-7, with D possibly being TRBD2 (5 bases). The CDR3 has 13 amino acids. Germline lookup yields CDR1 MNHGY and CDR2 SVAAGI. The ends were cut back, 5 bases at V and 3 bases at J, with 11 bases in the middle. CDR3 amino acids: CASSEGLSYEQYF. The CDR3 DNA is TGTGCCAGCAGTGAAGGACTCAGCTACGAGCAGTACTTC.

This chain links TRBV5-5 with TRBJ1-2; no definite D call. Germline CDR1 reads SGHKS; CDR2 reads YYEKEE (reference sequence). The CDR3 runs 14 residues. V lost 0 bases and J 4 bases, leaving 10 bases between the germline ends. CDR3 protein: CASSLGHLTYGYTF. The CDR3 DNA follows: TGTGCCAGCAGCTTGGGACATCTTACCTATGGCTACACCTTC.

This clone was seen a few times. This chain connects TRBV29-1 to TRBJ1-2; no firm D call. The germline V and J ends were trimmed by 4 bases and 7 bases, with 10 bases remaining between them. From germline, CDR1 is SQVTM and CDR2 ANQGSEA. This CDR3 is 11 amino acids long. CDR3 loop: CSVGKGGGYTF. The CDR3 DNA follows: TGCAGCGTTGGAAAGGGAGGTGGCTACACCTTC.

The chain is built from TRBV11-2 and TRBJ2-4; 8 bases are shared with TRBD2. CDR3 size: 16 residues. From germline, CDR1 is SGHAT and CDR2 FQNNGV. Trimming took 1 base from V and 3 from J; bases not matched to a gene: 5. The CDR3 here is CASSLGVAGYKNIQYF. The CDR3 DNA follows: TGTGCCAGCAGCTTAGGGGTAGCGGGATACAAAAACATTCAGTACTTC.

V is TRBV7-8 and J is TRBJ1-2; the D gene is possibly TRBD1 (6 bases). With 1 base removed from V and 4 bases from J, the gap between germline ends came to 13 bases. From germline, CDR1 is SGHVS and CDR2 FQNEAQ. This CDR3 region has 15 residues. CDR3 in DNA: TGTGCCAGCAGCTTAGGCTTGTTAGGGGGCTATGGCTACACCTTC. Its protein product is CASSLGLLGGYGYTF.

This clone has only one observation. The germline gene is not matched at one end of the junction; a read error may be the cause. The chain carries TRBV5-1 and TRBJ2-7; 11 bases are shared with TRBD2. The germline CDR1 and CDR2 sequences are SGHRS and YFSETQ. The CDR3 contains 15 residues. In nucleotides, the CDR3 is TGCGCCAGCAGCTTGGGACTAGCGGGGAACTACGGGCAGTACTTC. Translating it yields CASSLGLAGNYGQYF. Looking up the rest from reference TRBV5-1 and TRBJ2-7 gives the full variable domain: KAGVTQTPRYLIKTRGQQVTLSCSPISGHRSVSWYQQTPGQGLQFLFEYFSETQRNKGNFPGRFSGRQFSNSRSEMNVSTLELGDSALYLCASSLGLAGNYGQYFGPGTRLTVT.

This chain uses TRBV7-2 with TRBJ2-7, with 8 positions matching TRBD2. This CDR3 has 14 amino acids. After removal of 3 bases from V and 4 bases from J, the junction contained 5 bases not matched to a gene. Per the germline V gene, CDR1 is SGHTA and CDR2 is FQGNSA. The CDR3 DNA reads TGTGCCAGCAGCTTCGGGGGGGCACCATACGAGCAGTACTTC. This codes for CASSFGGAPYEQYF.

The chain has TRBV28 and TRBJ2-4; 7 bases are shared with TRBD1. CDR1 MDHEN and CDR2 SYDVKM come from the germline V gene. The CDR3 extends over 16 amino acids. J lost 6 bases, V lost 7 bases, and 15 bases had no gene match. The CDR3 region is CASIQTTGTEGNIQYF. DNA of the CDR3: TGTGCCAGCATCCAGACTACCGGGACAGAGGGAAACATTCAGTACTTC.

With regard to this clone: The same CDR3 also results from other DNA sequences found in this sample. This rearrangement joins TRBV25-1 to TRBJ1-6; a possible D gene is TRBD1 (5 bases). CDR1 is MGHDK and CDR2 is SYGVNS in the germline V gene. The CDR3 loop spans 15 amino acids. V was cut by 1 base and J by 7 bases, with 11 bases left in between. The chain's CDR3 is CASSEFPGWNSPLHF. The CDR3 bases are TGTGCCAGCAGTGAATTCCCAGGGTGGAATTCACCCCTCCACTTT.

Turning to this clone: A junction boundary mismatches the germline segment, possibly from a read error. The DNA of the CDR3 is TGTGCCAGCAGCTTGGGCCTGGACTACAACTTC. Its protein is CASSLGLDYNF. The V gene is TRBV5-5, the J gene TRBJ2-5; maybe TRBD2 (6 bases). Germline CDR1 SGHKS, CDR2 YYEKEE (reference sequence). This CDR3 contains 11 residues.

This clone has a handful of counts. As DNA, the CDR3 is TGTGCCAGCAGCTTATGCGGTCCGGGAAACTACATCAAACCCCAGCATTTT. It is translated as CASSLCGPGNYIKPQHF. V gene TRBV13 combines with J gene TRBJ1-5; D is ambiguous. Germline V gives CDR1 PRHDT, CDR2 FYEKMQ (reference sequence). The CDR3 sequence is 17 residues long. V lost 2 bases and J lost 10, with 24 bases in between.

The chain employs TRBV27 and TRBJ1-2, with D uncertain. V was clipped by 4 bases and J by 5 bases, with 8 bases between them. This CDR3 has 12 residues. Germline-derived CDR1 and CDR2 are MNHEY and SMNVEV (reference sequence). The CDR3, as DNA: TGTGCCAGCAGTTCAGGTGATTATGGCTACACCTTC. Amino acid sequence: CASSSGDYGYTF.

The chain recombines TRBV10-1 with TRBJ2-4; 8 nucleotides line up with TRBD1. CDR1 and CDR2 (germline): WNHNN, SYGVQD (reference sequence). V trimming: 11 bases; J trimming: 0 bases; junction bases outside the gene matches: 6. The CDR3 totals 14 residues. The CDR3 DNA sequence: TGCGCCGAAGACAGGGGCAGAGCCAAAAACATTCAGTACTTC. It encodes CAEDRGRAKNIQYF.

The V gene is TRBV11-3, the J gene TRBJ2-7; 10 bases align to TRBD2. Trimming cost V 5 bases and J 5 bases; bases outside gene matches: 6. In germline, CDR1 is SGHNT, CDR2 YENEEA. The CDR3 covers 14 residues. The CDR3 here is CASSLLAGAHEQYF. CDR3 sequence (DNA): TGTGCCAGCAGCCTGCTAGCGGGAGCCCACGAGCAGTACTTC. The full variable domain, its missing parts supplied by reference TRBV11-3 and TRBJ2-7, is EAGVVQSPRYKIIEKKQPVAFWCNPISGHNTLYWYLQNLGQGPELLIRYENEEAVDDSQLPKDRFSAERLKGVDSTLKIQPAELGDSAVYLCASSLLAGAHEQYFGPGTRLTVT.

This clone appeared once. The chain carries TRBV21-1 and TRBJ1-6. TRBV21-1 is labeled a pseudogene. This CDR3 spans 15 amino acids. This CDR3 reads CASSKLGGADSPLHF. CDR3 coding DNA: TGTGCCAGCAGCAAACTTGGGGGGGCGGATTCACCCCTCCACTTT.

The chain has TRBV7-9 and TRBJ2-1, with D unresolved. The CDR3 has 14 residues. The ends were cut back, 2 bases at V and 3 bases at J, with 8 bases in the middle. The germline CDR1 and CDR2 sequences are SEHNR and FQNEAQ (reference sequence). CDR3 in amino acids: CASSLTGSYNEQFF. Written as DNA, the CDR3 is TGTGCCAGCAGCTTAACCGGTAGCTACAATGAGCAGTTCTTC.

This clone was recorded only once. The J gene is TRBJ2-7, the V gene TRBV7-9; 13 bases are a match to TRBD2. The CDR3 is 16 residues long. V lost 4 bases to trimming and J lost 6 bases; unmatched junction nucleotides: 9. Germline V gives CDR1 SEHNR, CDR2 FQNEAQ (reference sequence). CDR3: CASSSPGTSGVAEQYF. In nucleotides, the CDR3 is TGTGCCAGCAGCTCTCCCGGGACTAGCGGGGTAGCCGAGCAGTACTTC.

The chain employs TRBV7-2 and TRBJ2-3, with D perhaps TRBD2 (5 bases). CDR3 length: 16 amino acids. The V end lost 4 bases, the J end lost 2 bases, and 16 bases lay between the germline ends. Germline lookup yields CDR1 SGHTA and CDR2 FQGNSA. As DNA, the CDR3 is TGTGCCAGCAGCTCTCTGGCTAGCTGGGCCACAGATACGCAGTATTTT. Protein: CASSSLASWATDTQYF.